The present T cell receptor beta chain was sequenced within a study of regulatory T cells in long-lasting Graves disease. Study background: Treatment with antithyroid drugs for over 5 years, together with positive TSH receptor antibodies, meant persistent Graves' disease. Notes on the study in general: Tissue studied was limited to peripheral blood, excluding thyroid tissue. Graves' patients with persistent disease showed TCR diversity lower than patients newly diagnosed.

As concerns this clonotype: Its antigen remains unknown.

CDR1 and CDR2 from the germline V gene are SGHNT and YYREEE (reference sequence). This CDR3 spans 13 amino acids. Trimming cost V 3 bases and J 12 bases, with 18 bases left between them. Time point noted: persistent/refractory GD, antithyroid drugs over 5 years with positive TRAb. Preparation of the TCR library used RNA extracted from PBMCs. Construction of the TCR beta libraries employed iRepertoire HTBI primers in conjunction with Arm-PCR of CDR3 regions. TCRdb itself ran the multiplex PCR reads through MiXCR, one entry per CDR3 protein. This sample has roughly 300,000 distinct CDR3 sequences, with roughly a fifth found just once.

The sequences come from peripheral blood mononuclear cells (PBMCs), collected when the disease was refractory, from a patient treated with antithyroid drugs. The TCR originated in a female donor with Graves disease. The chain couples TRBV5-4 to TRBJ1-2; maybe TRBD1 (6 bases). The CDR3 DNA reads TGTGCCAGCAGCTCAGGGGATGCCTACGGCCACACCTTC. Protein sequence: CASSSGDAYGHTF.